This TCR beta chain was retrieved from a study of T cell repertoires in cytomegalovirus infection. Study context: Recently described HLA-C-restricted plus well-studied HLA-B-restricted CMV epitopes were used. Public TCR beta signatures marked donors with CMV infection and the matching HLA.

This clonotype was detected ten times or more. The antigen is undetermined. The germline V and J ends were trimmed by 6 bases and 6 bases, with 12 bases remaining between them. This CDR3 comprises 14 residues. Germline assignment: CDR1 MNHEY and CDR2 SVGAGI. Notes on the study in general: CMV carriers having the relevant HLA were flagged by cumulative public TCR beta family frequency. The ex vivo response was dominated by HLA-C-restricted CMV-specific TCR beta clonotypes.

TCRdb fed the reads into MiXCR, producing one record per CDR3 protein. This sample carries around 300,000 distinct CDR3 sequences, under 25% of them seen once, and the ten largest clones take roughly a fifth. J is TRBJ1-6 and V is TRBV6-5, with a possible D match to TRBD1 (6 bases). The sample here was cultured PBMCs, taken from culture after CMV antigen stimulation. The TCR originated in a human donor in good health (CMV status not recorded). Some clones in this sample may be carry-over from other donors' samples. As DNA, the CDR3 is TGTGCCAGCAGCCCCGGACAGTTTAATTCACCCCTCCACTTT. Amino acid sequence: CASSPGQFNSPLHF.